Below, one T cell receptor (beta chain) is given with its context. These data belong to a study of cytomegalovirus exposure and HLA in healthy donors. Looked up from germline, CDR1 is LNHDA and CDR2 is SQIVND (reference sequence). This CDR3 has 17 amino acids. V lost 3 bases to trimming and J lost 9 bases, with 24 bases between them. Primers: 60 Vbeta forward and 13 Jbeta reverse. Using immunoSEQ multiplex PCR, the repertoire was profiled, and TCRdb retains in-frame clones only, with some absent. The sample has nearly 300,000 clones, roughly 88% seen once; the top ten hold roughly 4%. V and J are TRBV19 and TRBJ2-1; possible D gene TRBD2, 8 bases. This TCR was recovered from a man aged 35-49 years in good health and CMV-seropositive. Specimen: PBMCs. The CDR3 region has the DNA TGTGCCAGTAGTATTACGGGACTAGTCATCCAGGGGGGTGAGCAGTTCTTC. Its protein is CASSITGLVIQGGEQFF.